Below, one TCR beta chain is given with its context. Its antigen is as yet unknown. TCRdb's copy holds only in-frame clones and misses some; the assay was immunoSEQ multiplex PCR. The sample consists of approximately 88,000 clones, approximately 96% of them appearing once. The data originate from a study of cytomegalovirus exposure and HLA in healthy donors. On the study more broadly: In a later analysis, the roughly 120 validation repertoires were reported to have used the same platform as the approximately 620 first-cohort repertoires.

Germline assignment: CDR1 SGHVS and CDR2 FNYEAQ. V lost 0 bases and J lost 0, with 9 bases in between. CDR3 length equals 15 residues. The study's findings and limits: For cytomegalovirus status, the classifier reportedly gave diagnoses with high specificity and sensitivity. Subsequent analysis revealed that first-cohort TCR clusters tended to co-occur in the 120 or so validation repertoires. Among the CMV-associated chains, three were confirmed in vitro as specific for CMV antigens.

The chain has TRBV7-6 and TRBJ2-7; a weak D match, TRBD1 (5 bases). This TCR came from a woman aged 18-29 years in good health and CMV-seronegative. The material sequenced was PBMCs. CDR3 protein: CASSLADSFSYEQYF. The CDR3 DNA follows: TGTGCCAGCAGCTTAGCAGACAGTTTCTCCTACGAGCAGTACTTC.